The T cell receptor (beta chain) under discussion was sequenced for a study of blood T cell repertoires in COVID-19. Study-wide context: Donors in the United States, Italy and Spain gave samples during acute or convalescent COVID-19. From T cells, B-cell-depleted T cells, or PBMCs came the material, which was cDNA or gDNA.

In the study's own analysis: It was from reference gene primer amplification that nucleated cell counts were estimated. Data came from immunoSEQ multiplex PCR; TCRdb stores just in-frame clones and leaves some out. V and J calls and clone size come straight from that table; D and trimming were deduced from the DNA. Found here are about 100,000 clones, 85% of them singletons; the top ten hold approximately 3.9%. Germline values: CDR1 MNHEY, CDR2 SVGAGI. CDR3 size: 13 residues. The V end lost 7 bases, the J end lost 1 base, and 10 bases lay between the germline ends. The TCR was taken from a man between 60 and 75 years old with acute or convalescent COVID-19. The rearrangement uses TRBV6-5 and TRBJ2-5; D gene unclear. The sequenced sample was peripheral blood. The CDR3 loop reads CASKVTLQETQYF. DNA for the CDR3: TGTGCCAGCAAGGTGACTCTCCAAGAGACCCAGTACTTC.